Reported below is one TCR beta chain. Here immunoSEQ multiplex PCR was the method, and the copy in TCRdb shows in-frame clones only, minus some. The data show about 72,000 clones, about nine tenths seen once. The CDR3 is 14 residues long. V lost 6 bases and J lost 7; bases outside the gene matches: 10. Germline CDR1 MNHNS, CDR2 SASEGT. This sample was included in a study of T cell changes during pregnancy in multiple sclerosis. The TCR was taken from a female donor in good health, enrolled as a control in a pregnancy study. Sample: peripheral blood, taken in the third trimester of pregnancy. The genes are TRBV6-1 and TRBJ2-7; 9 bases map to TRBD1. The CDR3 sequence: CASRNRGQGREQYF. The CDR3 coding sequence is TGTGCCAGCAGGAACAGGGGGCAGGGTCGGGAGCAGTACTTC.